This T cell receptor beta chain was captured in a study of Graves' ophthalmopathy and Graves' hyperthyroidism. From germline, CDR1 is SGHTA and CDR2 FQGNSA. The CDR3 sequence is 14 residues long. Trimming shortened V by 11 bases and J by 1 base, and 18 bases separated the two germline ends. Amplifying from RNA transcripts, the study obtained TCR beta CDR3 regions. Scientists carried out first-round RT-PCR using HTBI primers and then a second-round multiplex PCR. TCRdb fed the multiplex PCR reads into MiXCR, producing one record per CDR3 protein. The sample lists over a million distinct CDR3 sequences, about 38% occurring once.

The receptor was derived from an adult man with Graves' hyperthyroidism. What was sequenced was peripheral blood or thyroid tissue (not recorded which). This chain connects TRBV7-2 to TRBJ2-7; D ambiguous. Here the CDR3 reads CAEQLSRQSYEQYF. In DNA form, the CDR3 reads TGTGCCGAGCAGCTCAGCAGGCAATCCTACGAGCAGTACTTC.